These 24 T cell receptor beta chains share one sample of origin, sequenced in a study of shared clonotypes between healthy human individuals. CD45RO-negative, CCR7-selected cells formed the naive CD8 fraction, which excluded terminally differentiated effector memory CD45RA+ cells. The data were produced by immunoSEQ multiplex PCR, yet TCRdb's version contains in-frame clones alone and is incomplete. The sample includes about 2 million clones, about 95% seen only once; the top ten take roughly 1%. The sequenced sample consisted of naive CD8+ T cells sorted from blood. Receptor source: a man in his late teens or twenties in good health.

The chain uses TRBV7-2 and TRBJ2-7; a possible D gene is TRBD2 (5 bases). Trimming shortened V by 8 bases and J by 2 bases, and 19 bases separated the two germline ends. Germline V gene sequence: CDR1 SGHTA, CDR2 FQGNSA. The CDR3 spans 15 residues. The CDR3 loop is CASSSSGLDTYEQYF. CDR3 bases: TGTGCCAGCTCCTCCTCCGGACTGGATACCTACGAGCAGTACTTC.

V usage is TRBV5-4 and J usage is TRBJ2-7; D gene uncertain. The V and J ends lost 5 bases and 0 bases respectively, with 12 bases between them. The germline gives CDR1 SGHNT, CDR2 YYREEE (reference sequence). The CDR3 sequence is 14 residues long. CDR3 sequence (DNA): TGTGCCAGCAGAACCGACATTGACTCCTACGAGCAGTACTTC. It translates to CASRTDIDSYEQYF.

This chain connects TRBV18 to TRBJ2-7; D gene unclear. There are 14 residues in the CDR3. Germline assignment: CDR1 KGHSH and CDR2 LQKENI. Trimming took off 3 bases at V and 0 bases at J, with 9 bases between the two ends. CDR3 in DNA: TGTGCCAGCTCACCTCAGCCCTCCTCCTACGAGCAGTACTTC. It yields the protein CASSPQPSSYEQYF.

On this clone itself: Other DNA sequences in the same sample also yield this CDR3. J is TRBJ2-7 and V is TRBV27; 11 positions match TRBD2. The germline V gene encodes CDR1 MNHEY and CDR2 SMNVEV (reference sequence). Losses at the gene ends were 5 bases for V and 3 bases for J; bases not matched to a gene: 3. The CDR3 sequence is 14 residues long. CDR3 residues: CASSLGTSGYEQYF. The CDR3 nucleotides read TGTGCCAGCAGTCTTGGGACTAGCGGCTACGAGCAGTACTTC.

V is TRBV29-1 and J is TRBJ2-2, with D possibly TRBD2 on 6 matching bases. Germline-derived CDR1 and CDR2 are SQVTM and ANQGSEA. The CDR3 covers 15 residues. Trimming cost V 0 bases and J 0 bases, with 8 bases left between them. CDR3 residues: CSVEEGGPNTGELFF. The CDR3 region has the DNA TGCAGCGTTGAAGAGGGGGGACCGAACACCGGGGAGCTGTTTTTT.

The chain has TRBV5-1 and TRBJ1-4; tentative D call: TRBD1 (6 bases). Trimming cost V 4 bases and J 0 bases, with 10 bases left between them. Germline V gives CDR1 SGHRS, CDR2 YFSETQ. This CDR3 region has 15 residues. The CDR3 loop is CASSGGGATNEKLFF. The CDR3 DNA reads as TGCGCCAGCAGCGGGGGCGGTGCAACTAATGAAAAACTGTTTTTT.

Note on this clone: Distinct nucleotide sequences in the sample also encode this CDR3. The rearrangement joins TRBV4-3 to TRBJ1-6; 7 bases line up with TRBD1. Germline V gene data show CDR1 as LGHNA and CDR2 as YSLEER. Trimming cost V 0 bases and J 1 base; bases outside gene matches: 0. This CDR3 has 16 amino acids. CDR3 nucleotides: TGCGCCAGCAGCCAAGACAGGGGGTCCTATAATTCACCCCTCCACTTT. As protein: CASSQDRGSYNSPLHF.

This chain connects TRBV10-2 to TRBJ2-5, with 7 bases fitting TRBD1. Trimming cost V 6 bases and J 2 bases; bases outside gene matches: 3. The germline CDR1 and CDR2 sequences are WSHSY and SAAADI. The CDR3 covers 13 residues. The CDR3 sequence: CASSGTAQETQYF. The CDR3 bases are TGCGCCAGCAGCGGGACAGCTCAAGAGACCCAGTACTTC.

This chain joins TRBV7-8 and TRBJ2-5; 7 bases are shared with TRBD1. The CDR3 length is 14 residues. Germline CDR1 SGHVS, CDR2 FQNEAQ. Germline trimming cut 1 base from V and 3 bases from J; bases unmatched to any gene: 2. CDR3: CASSLVGTEETQYF. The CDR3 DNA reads TGTGCCAGCAGCTTAGTGGGGACAGAAGAGACCCAGTACTTC.

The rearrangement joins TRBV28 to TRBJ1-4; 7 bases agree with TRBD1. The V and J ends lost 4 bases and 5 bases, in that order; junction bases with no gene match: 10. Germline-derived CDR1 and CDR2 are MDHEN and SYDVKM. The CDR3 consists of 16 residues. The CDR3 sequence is CASSSAYRGWNEKLFF. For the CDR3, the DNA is TGTGCCAGCAGTTCCGCCTACAGGGGATGGAATGAAAAACTGTTTTTT.

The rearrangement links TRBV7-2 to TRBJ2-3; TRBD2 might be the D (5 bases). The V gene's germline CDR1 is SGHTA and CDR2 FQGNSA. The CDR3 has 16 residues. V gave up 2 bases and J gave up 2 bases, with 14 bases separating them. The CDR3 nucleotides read TGTGCCAGCAGCTTAAATAAAGCGGTAATCACAGATACGCAGTATTTT. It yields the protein CASSLNKAVITDTQYF. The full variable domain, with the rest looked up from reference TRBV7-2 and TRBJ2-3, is GAGVSQSPSNKVTEKGKDVELRCDPISGHTALYWYRQSLGQGLEFLIYFQGNSAPDKSGLPSDRFSAERTGGSVSTLTIQRTQQEDSAVYLCASSLNKAVITDTQYFGPGTRLTVL.

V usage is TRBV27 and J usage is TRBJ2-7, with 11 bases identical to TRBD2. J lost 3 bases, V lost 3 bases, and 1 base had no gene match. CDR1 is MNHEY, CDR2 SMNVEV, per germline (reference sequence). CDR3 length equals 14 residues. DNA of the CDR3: TGTGCCAGCAGTTTTAGCGGGGGGGACTACGAGCAGTACTTC. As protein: CASSFSGGDYEQYF.

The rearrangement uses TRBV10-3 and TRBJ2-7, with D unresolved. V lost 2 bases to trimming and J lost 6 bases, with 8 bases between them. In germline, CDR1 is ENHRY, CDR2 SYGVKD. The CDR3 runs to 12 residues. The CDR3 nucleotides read TGTGCCATCAGTGAGAGGGCTGTCGAGCAGTACTTC. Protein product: CAISERAVEQYF.

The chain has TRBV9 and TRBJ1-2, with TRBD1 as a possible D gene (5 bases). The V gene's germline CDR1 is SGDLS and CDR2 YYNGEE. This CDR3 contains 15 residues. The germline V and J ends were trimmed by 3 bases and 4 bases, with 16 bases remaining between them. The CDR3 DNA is TGTGCCAGCAGCGCAGAGGGAAGGGGTGTCTATGGCTACACCTTC. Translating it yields CASSAEGRGVYGYTF.

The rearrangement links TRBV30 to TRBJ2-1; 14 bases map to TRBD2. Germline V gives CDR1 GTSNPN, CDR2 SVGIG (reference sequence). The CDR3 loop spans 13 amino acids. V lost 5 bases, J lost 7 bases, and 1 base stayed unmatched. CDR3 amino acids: CAWGTSGGNEQFF. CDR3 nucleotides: TGTGCCTGGGGGACTAGCGGGGGAAATGAGCAGTTCTTC.

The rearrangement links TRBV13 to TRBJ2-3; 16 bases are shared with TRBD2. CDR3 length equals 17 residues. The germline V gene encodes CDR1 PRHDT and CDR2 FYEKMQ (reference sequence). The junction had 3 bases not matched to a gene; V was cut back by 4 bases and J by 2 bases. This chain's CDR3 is CASSSGLAGGDTDTQYF. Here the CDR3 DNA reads TGTGCCAGCAGCTCGGGACTAGCGGGAGGGGACACAGATACGCAGTATTTT.

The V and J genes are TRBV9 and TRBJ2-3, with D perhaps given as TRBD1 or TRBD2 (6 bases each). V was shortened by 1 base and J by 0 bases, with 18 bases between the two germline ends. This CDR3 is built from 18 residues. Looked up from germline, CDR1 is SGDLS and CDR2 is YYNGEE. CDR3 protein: CASSVSQGGGPSTDTQYF. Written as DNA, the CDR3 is TGTGCCAGCAGCGTAAGCCAGGGTGGGGGGCCTAGCACAGATACGCAGTATTTT.

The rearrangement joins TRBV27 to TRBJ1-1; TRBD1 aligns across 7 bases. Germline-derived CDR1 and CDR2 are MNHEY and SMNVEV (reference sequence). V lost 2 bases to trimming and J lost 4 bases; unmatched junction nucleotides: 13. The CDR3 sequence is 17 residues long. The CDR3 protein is CASSLQQGERSGTEAFF. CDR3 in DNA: TGTGCCAGCAGTTTACAGCAGGGGGAGCGGAGTGGCACTGAAGCTTTCTTT.

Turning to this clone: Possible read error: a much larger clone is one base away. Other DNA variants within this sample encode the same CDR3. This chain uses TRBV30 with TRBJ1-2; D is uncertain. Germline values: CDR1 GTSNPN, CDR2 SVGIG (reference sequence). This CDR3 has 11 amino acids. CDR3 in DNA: TGCGCCGGTTGGACGGAGTATGGCTACACCTTC. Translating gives CAGWTEYGYTF. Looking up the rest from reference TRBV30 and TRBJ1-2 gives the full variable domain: SQTIHQWPATLVQPVGSPLSLECTVEGTSNPNLYWYRQAAGRGLQLLFYSVGIGQISSEVPQNLSASRPQDRQFILSSKKLLLSDSGFYLCAGWTEYGYTFGSGTRLTVV.

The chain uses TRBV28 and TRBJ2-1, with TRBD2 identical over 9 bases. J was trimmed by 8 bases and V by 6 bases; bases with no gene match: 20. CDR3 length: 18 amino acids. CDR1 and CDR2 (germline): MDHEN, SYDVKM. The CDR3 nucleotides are TGTGCCAGCAGCCGTCCGGGTTCAAGCGGGGGGCCGGTCGATGAGCAGTTCTTC. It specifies CASSRPGSSGGPVDEQFF.

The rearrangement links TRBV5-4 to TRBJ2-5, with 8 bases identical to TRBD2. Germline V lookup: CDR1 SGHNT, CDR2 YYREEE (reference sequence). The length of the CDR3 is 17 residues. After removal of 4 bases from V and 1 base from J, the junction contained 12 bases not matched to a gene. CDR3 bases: TGTGCCAGCAGCCAAGGGGCGGGGGGCACTCTCCAAGAGACCCAGTACTTC. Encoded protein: CASSQGAGGTLQETQYF.

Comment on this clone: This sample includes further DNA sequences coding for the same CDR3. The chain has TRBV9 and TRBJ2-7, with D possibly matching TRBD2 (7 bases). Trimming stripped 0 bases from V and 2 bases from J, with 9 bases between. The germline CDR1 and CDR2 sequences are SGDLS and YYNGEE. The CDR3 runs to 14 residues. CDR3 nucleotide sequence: TGTGCCAGCAGCGTAGGAGGGGGGGCCTACGAGCAGTACTTC. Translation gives CASSVGGGAYEQYF.

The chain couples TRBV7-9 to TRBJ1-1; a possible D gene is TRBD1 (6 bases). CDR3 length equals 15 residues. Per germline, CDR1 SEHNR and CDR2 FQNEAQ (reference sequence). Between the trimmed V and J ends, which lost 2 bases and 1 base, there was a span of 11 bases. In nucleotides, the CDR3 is TGTGCCAGCAGCTTACTACAGGGACAGAACACTGAAGCTTTCTTT. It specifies CASSLLQGQNTEAFF.

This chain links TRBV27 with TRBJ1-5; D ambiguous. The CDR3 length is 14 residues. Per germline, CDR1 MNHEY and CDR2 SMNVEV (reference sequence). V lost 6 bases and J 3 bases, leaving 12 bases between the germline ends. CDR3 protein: CASSPGRYNQPQHF. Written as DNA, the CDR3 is TGTGCCAGCAGCCCGGGCAGATACAATCAGCCCCAGCATTTT.